This TCR beta chain was observed in a study of blood T cell repertoires in COVID-19. Study summary: Italy, Spain and the United States were the sources of the convalescent and acute COVID-19 samples. From T cells, B-cell-depleted T cells, or PBMCs came the material, which was cDNA or gDNA.

In the source study's methods: Reference gene primer amplification gave nucleated cell count estimates. Here immunoSEQ multiplex PCR was the method, and the copy in TCRdb shows in-frame clones only, minus some. That table is the source of V, J and clone size, and D and trimming were worked out from the DNA. Of some 42,000 clones listed, around four fifths are singletons. Sequencing was done on a sample of peripheral blood. The receptor was isolated from a man in his fifties or sixties with active COVID-19.

The CDR3 nucleotides read TGTGCCAGCAGTGAAGGGGGGGACGGGGCCAACGTCCTGACTTTC. Residues: CASSEGGDGANVLTF. The chain is built from TRBV6-4 and TRBJ2-6; perhaps TRBD2 as D (7 bases). The germline gives CDR1 MRHNA, CDR2 SNTAGT. Trimming left V 3 bases short and J 4 bases short, with 10 bases between. The CDR3 has 15 residues.